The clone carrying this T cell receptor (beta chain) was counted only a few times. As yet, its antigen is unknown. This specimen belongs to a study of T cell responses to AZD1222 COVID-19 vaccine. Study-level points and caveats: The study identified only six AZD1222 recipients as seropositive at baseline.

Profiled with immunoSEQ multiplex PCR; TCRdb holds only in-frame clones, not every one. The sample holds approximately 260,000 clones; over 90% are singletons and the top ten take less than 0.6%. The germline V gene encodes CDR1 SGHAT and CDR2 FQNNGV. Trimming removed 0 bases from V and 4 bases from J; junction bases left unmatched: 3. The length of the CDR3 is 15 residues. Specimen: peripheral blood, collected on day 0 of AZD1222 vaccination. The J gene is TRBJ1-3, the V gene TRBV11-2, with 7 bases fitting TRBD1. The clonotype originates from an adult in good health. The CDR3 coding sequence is TGTGCCAGCAGCTTAGATCCGGGACAGGGAAACACCATATATTTT. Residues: CASSLDPGQGNTIYF.